This T cell receptor beta chain was recovered during a study of blood T cell repertoires in COVID-19. Note on this clone: At one end, the junction sequence differs from germline, possibly due to a read error.

The CDR3 contains 15 residues. Germline CDR1 and CDR2: LGHNA and YNFKEQ. This table comes from immunoSEQ multiplex PCR, and its TCRdb copy is limited to in-frame clones, with some not included. Found here are 200,000 to 250,000 clones, roughly 84% of them singletons; the top ten hold around 18%. The sequence was obtained from an elderly woman with active or convalescent COVID-19. Sequenced input: peripheral blood. The chain couples TRBV4-2 to TRBJ1-1; 8 nucleotides agree with TRBD1. CDR3 nucleotides: TGTGCCAGCAGCCAAGATGCGGACAGGGAACTTGGGCTTTGCTTT. It encodes CASSQDADRELGLCF.